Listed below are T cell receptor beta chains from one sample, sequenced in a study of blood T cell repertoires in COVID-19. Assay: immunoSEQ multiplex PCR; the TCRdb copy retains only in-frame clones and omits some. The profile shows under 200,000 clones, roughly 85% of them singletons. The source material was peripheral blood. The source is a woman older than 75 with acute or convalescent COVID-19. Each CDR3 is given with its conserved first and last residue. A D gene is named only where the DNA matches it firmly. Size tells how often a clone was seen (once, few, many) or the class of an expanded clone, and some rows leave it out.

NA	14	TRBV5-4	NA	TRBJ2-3	CASSLNGEWNTQYF	TGTGCCAGCAGCTTGAACGGAGAGTGGAATACGCAGTATTTT
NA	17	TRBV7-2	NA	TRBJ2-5	CASRLGVGQSGIETQYF	TGTGCCAGCAGATTAGGGGTTGGGCAGTCGGGAATAGAGACCCAGTACTTC
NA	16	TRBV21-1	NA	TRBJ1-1	CASSGPGQNMNTEAFF	TGTGCCAGCAGCGGACCGGGACAGAACATGAACACTGAAGCTTTCTTT
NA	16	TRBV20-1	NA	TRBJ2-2	CSASPLSQANTGELFF	TGCAGTGCTAGTCCGCTCTCCCAGGCGAACACCGGGGAGCTGTTTTTT
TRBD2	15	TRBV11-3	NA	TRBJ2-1	CASSSSGTSYNEQFF	TGTGCCAGCAGCTCTAGCGGGACGTCCTACAATGAGCAGTTCTTC
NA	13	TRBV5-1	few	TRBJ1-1	CASSLAEDTEAFF	TGCGCCAGCAGCTTGGCGGAGGACACTGAAGCTTTCTTT
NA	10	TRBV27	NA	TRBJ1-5	CARLRQPQHF	TGTGCCAGACTACGTCAGCCCCAGCATTTT
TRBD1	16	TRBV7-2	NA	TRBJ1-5	CASGKNRDRLDQPQHF	TGTGCCAGCGGCAAAAACCGGGACAGGCTGGATCAGCCCCAGCATTTT
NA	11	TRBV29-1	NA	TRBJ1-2	CSVGAGWGYTF	TGCAGCGTTGGGGCAGGCTGGGGCTACACCTTC
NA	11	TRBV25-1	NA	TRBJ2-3	CASSATDTQYF	TGTGCCAGCAGTGCGACAGATACGCAGTATTTT
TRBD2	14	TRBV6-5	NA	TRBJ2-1	CASRTSGILNEQFF	TGTGCCAGCAGAACTAGCGGGATTCTCAATGAGCAGTTCTTC